The clone carrying this TCR beta chain was picked up one time. This entry is derived from a study of radiotherapy plus CTLA-4 blockade in lung cancer. TCRdb's table, derived via immunoSEQ multiplex PCR, lists solely in-frame clones and lacks some. The sample holds 70,000 to 85,000 clones, less than 85% seen once. The CDR3 contains 13 residues. V gave up 11 bases and J gave up 4 bases, with 18 bases separating them. The germline V gene encodes CDR1 MNHNS and CDR2 SASEGT. Sample: peripheral blood, taken from a patient treated with radiotherapy plus ipilimumab. The TCR comes from a human donor with non-small cell lung cancer whose response to radiotherapy plus ipilimumab could not be evaluated. The chain uses TRBV6-1 and TRBJ2-7; no definite D call. The CDR3 is CAGYGEFEYEQYF. The CDR3 DNA sequence: TGTGCCGGTTACGGTGAATTCGAGTACGAGCAGTACTTC.